This entry lists 26 T cell receptor beta chains sequenced from one sample in a study of cytomegalovirus exposure and HLA in healthy donors. 13 Jbeta primers and 60 Vbeta primers were used for the PCR. Clones were sequenced by immunoSEQ multiplex PCR, and TCRdb holds only the in-frame ones, with some missing. Seen here are 55,000 to 75,000 clones, around 72% observed once, and the top ten hold nearly 7.5%. Sequenced sample: PBMCs. These receptors came from a woman between 25 and 40 years old in good health and CMV-seropositive.

The gene calls are TRBV19 and TRBJ1-2, with unresolved D. CDR3 length: 12 amino acids. CDR1 and CDR2 (germline): LNHDA, SQIVND (reference sequence). Trimming pared 9 bases from V and 4 bases from J, leaving 12 bases between. The CDR3 DNA reads as TGTGCCAGCACGGGGTCCGTCTATGGCTACACCTTC. This encodes CASTGSVYGYTF.

V and J are TRBV6-6 and TRBJ2-7, with 8 nucleotides matching TRBD1. Germline CDR1 reads MNHNY; CDR2 reads SVGAGI (reference sequence). The junction had 0 bases not matched to a gene; V was cut back by 2 bases and J by 6 bases. The CDR3 loop spans 12 amino acids. CDR3 sequence (DNA): TGTGCCAGCAGTTACACAGGGGGCGAGCAGTACTTC. This encodes CASSYTGGEQYF.

This clone was detected only a few times. The rearrangement joins TRBV5-6 to TRBJ1-1; possible D gene TRBD1, 5 bases. Deletions cut 5 bases from V and 1 base from J, with 9 bases between. The CDR3 loop spans 13 amino acids. The germline V gene encodes CDR1 SGHDT and CDR2 YYEEEE. Written as DNA, the CDR3 is TGTGCCAGCAGACCGACAGAGAACACTGAAGCTTTCTTT. Translation: CASRPTENTEAFF.

The CDR3 bases are TGCGCCAGCAGCTTGGTCGGGGGCGGGGGCACTGAAGCTTTCTTT. Amino acid sequence: CASSLVGGGGTEAFF. V is TRBV5-1 and J is TRBJ1-1; D might be TRBD1 (6 bases). Germline CDR1 and CDR2: SGHRS and YFSETQ. V gave up 0 bases and J gave up 4 bases, with 13 bases separating them. The length of the CDR3 is 15 residues.

The chain couples TRBV15 to TRBJ2-1, with a tentative D call TRBD2 (6 bases). Looked up from germline, CDR1 is LNHNV and CDR2 is YYDKDF (reference sequence). The CDR3 length is 16 residues. Between the trimmed V and J ends, which lost 5 bases and 5 bases, there was a span of 19 bases. CDR3 in DNA: TGTGCCACCAGCCCACCTTCGGGACTCCTCCACAATGAGCAGTTCTTC. This sequence encodes CATSPPSGLLHNEQFF.

The gene calls are TRBV9 and TRBJ2-1; maybe TRBD2 (5 bases). The V end lost 0 bases, the J end lost 9 bases, and 13 bases lay between the germline ends. Germline V gene data show CDR1 as SGDLS and CDR2 as YYNGEE. CDR3 size: 14 residues. The CDR3, as DNA: TGTGCCAGCAGCGTAGTTGGGGAGAAGGGTGAGCAGTTCTTC. As protein: CASSVVGEKGEQFF. Using reference TRBV9 and TRBJ2-1 for the parts outside the CDR3, the full variable domain is DSGVTQTPKHLITATGQRVTLRCSPRSGDLSVYWYQQSLDQGLQFLIQYYNGEERAKGNILERFSAQQFPDLHSELNLSSLELGDSALYFCASSVVGEKGEQFFGPGTRLTVL.

The chain recombines TRBV6-5 with TRBJ1-1; maybe TRBD1 (6 bases). This CDR3 comprises 14 residues. In germline, CDR1 is MNHEY, CDR2 SVGAGI. V lost 7 bases and J lost 2, with 14 bases in between. Here the CDR3 DNA reads TGTGCCAGCAAGGGACCACAGGGTAACACTGAAGCTTTCTTT. Protein product: CASKGPQGNTEAFF.

The genes are TRBV27 and TRBJ2-7, with 8 bases that match TRBD1. Germline V lookup: CDR1 MNHEY, CDR2 SMNVEV (reference sequence). The junction had 4 bases not matched to a gene; V was cut back by 6 bases and J by 6 bases. The CDR3 is 12 amino acids. CDR3 amino acids: CASSPTGVEQYF. The CDR3, as DNA: TGTGCCAGCAGCCCGACAGGGGTCGAGCAGTACTTC.

The chain's CDR3 is CASGLGGGGSGANVLTF. As DNA, the CDR3 is TGTGCTAGTGGCCTGGGGGGGGGCGGCTCTGGGGCCAACGTCCTGACTTTC. This chain joins TRBV12-5 and TRBJ2-6, with D perhaps matching TRBD2 (7 bases). V dropped 6 bases and J dropped 0 bases, with 15 bases sitting between them. CDR3 size: 17 residues. CDR1 is LGHNT and CDR2 is FRNRAP in the germline V gene.

The genes are TRBV6-5 and TRBJ2-5; unclear D gene. Per the germline V gene, CDR1 is MNHEY and CDR2 is SVGAGI. The CDR3 totals 12 residues. With 8 bases removed from V and 9 bases from J, the gap between germline ends came to 16 bases. The CDR3 loop is CASGQIRSAQYF. The CDR3 bases are TGTGCCAGCGGGCAGATCCGGTCGGCCCAGTACTTC.

This clone has just a few counts. The chain combines TRBV4-1 with TRBJ2-1; 9 bases agree with TRBD1. The germline V gene has CDR1 MGHRA and CDR2 YSYEKL. The CDR3 runs to 15 residues. V shed 4 bases and J 4 bases; nucleotides not matched to a gene: 5. CDR3 in DNA: TGCGCCAGCAGCCCGACAGGGGGAGGGTACAATGAGCAGTTCTTC. The encoded protein is CASSPTGGGYNEQFF.

This clone was detected once. V and J are TRBV4-2 and TRBJ2-3, with 14 nucleotides matching TRBD2. J lost 1 base, V lost 4 bases, and 7 bases had no gene match. Looked up from germline, CDR1 is LGHNA and CDR2 is YNFKEQ. This CDR3 comprises 18 residues. CDR3 loop: CASSRRRLAGGGTDTQYF. The CDR3 nucleotides read TGTGCCAGCAGCCGACGGAGACTAGCGGGAGGGGGCACAGATACGCAGTATTTT.

The chain has TRBV7-6 and TRBJ2-7; 9 bases are a match to TRBD1. CDR1 and CDR2 from the germline V gene are SGHVS and FNYEAQ. The CDR3 runs 16 residues. The junction had 13 bases not matched to a gene; V was cut back by 5 bases and J by 5 bases. This CDR3 reads CASSRRTGADFDEQYF. Here the CDR3 DNA reads TGTGCCAGCAGCCGACGGACAGGGGCTGACTTCGACGAGCAGTACTTC.

The J gene is TRBJ2-3, the V gene TRBV19; D uncertain. Trimming took off 1 base at V and 2 bases at J, with 7 bases between the two ends. The CDR3 spans 14 residues. The germline CDR1 and CDR2 sequences are LNHDA and SQIVND (reference sequence). Here the CDR3 DNA reads TGTGCCAGTAGTATAGGAGGTTACACAGATACGCAGTATTTT. This codes for CASSIGGYTDTQYF.

The chain couples TRBV7-9 to TRBJ2-1, with 13 bases identical to TRBD2. With V trimmed by 4 bases and J by 7 bases, 4 bases remained unmatched. Germline CDR1 is SEHNR and CDR2 is FQNEAQ (reference sequence). CDR3 length: 15 residues. The DNA for the CDR3 is TGTGCCAGCAGCTCGGGACTAGCGGGAACGAATGAGCAGTTCTTC. The encoded protein is CASSSGLAGTNEQFF.

The chain combines TRBV2 with TRBJ2-7; the D gene is possibly TRBD2 (6 bases). V was clipped by 7 bases and J by 0 bases, with 13 bases between them. Germline-derived CDR1 and CDR2 are SNHLY and FYNNEI. The CDR3 runs to 14 residues. CDR3 sequence (DNA): TGTGCCAGCACCCGGGAGCCTCTCTCCTACGAGCAGTACTTC. Translating it yields CASTREPLSYEQYF.

The chain recombines TRBV28 with TRBJ2-2; a possible D gene is TRBD2 (5 bases). The CDR3 loop spans 15 amino acids. V lost 6 bases and J 4 bases, leaving 15 bases between the germline ends. Germline CDR1 reads MDHEN; CDR2 reads SYDVKM. CDR3: CASSSGMGVTGELFF. DNA for the CDR3: TGTGCCAGCAGCTCCGGGATGGGAGTCACCGGGGAGCTGTTTTTT.

V and J are TRBV28 and TRBJ2-5, with TRBD2 matching over 8 bases. The J segment lost 1 base and the V segment lost 5 bases, leaving 9 bases of the junction unmatched. The CDR3 is 16 residues long. The germline gives CDR1 MDHEN, CDR2 SYDVKM. The chain's CDR3 is CASSPYPGLVQETQYF. The CDR3 DNA follows: TGTGCCAGCAGTCCCTACCCGGGACTAGTCCAAGAGACCCAGTACTTC.

This chain links TRBV6-6 with TRBJ1-1; 8 nucleotides agree with TRBD1. J was trimmed by 4 bases and V by 7 bases; bases with no gene match: 11. This CDR3 is 15 amino acids long. Germline lookup yields CDR1 MNHNY and CDR2 SVGAGI (reference sequence). This chain's CDR3 is CASTRGNRGSTEAFF. CDR3 nucleotides: TGTGCCAGCACAAGGGGCAACAGGGGGAGCACTGAAGCTTTCTTT.

This sequence joins TRBV28 and TRBJ1-2; D not certain. The V and J ends lost 2 bases and 8 bases respectively, with 12 bases between them. Per germline, CDR1 MDHEN and CDR2 SYDVKM. The CDR3 consists of 13 residues. The CDR3 DNA reads as TGTGCCAGCAGTTTACCACCTCCCGGGGGCTACACCTTC. Translating it yields CASSLPPPGGYTF.

V usage is TRBV9 and J usage is TRBJ2-3, with TRBD2 identical over 8 bases. The CDR3 runs 16 residues. V lost 3 bases and J lost 0; bases outside the gene matches: 6. Germline lookup yields CDR1 SGDLS and CDR2 YYNGEE. The chain's CDR3 is CASSESSGDSTDTQYF. CDR3 coding DNA: TGTGCCAGCAGCGAGAGTAGCGGGGATAGCACAGATACGCAGTATTTT.

With regard to this clone: The junction departs from germline at one end; a sequencing error may be responsible. This rearrangement joins TRBV7-9 to TRBJ2-5; TRBD1 is a possible D gene (5 bases). The CDR3 has 14 amino acids. Germline-derived CDR1 and CDR2 are SEHNR and FQNEAQ (reference sequence). CDR3 DNA: TGTTCCAGCAGCTTAGCTCACAGGAAAGAGACCCAGTACTTC. It codes for CSSSLAHRKETQYF.

The V and J genes are TRBV6-4 and TRBJ2-2; 12 nucleotides align to TRBD2. Trimming took 4 bases from V and 4 from J; bases not matched to a gene: 10. Germline values: CDR1 MRHNA, CDR2 SNTAGT. CDR3 length: 18 residues. The CDR3 nucleotides are TGTGCCAGCAGTGGAAGAGCTAGCGGGAGGGCGAGCACCGGGGAGCTGTTTTTT. It yields the protein CASSGRASGRASTGELFF.

This chain uses TRBV11-2 with TRBJ2-5; perhaps TRBD1 as D (6 bases). The DNA end is more similar to TRBJ2-7, so the J call may be wrong. Germline CDR1 reads SGHAT; CDR2 reads FQNNGV. The CDR3 contains 13 residues. Here the CDR3 reads CASSSLRGYEQYF. The CDR3, as DNA: TGTGCCAGCAGCTCCCTCAGGGGCTACGAGCAGTACTTC.

The rearrangement links TRBV7-2 to TRBJ1-2; 10 nucleotides line up with TRBD1. After removal of 5 bases from V and 8 bases from J, the junction contained 8 bases not matched to a gene. Per the germline V gene, CDR1 is SGHTA and CDR2 is FQGNSA. The CDR3 runs to 14 residues. The CDR3 loop reads CASSIRQGARGYTF. The DNA for the CDR3 is TGTGCCAGCAGCATCCGACAGGGGGCTCGAGGCTACACCTTC.

This chain uses TRBV19 with TRBJ1-2; 8 nucleotides agree with TRBD1. The V and J ends lost 7 bases and 4 bases, in that order; junction bases with no gene match: 14. The CDR3 consists of 16 residues. Germline CDR1 LNHDA, CDR2 SQIVND (reference sequence). Here the CDR3 DNA reads TGTGCCAGTACCAATGGACAGGGAAGGTGGATCTATGGCTACACCTTC. The encoded protein is CASTNGQGRWIYGYTF. Combining the CDR3 with reference TRBV19 and TRBJ1-2 gives the whole variable domain DGGITQSPKYLFRKEGQNVTLSCEQNLNHDAMYWYRQDPGQGLRLIYYSQIVNDFQKGDIAEGYSVSREKKESFPLTVTSAQKNPTAFYLCASTNGQGRWIYGYTFGSGTRLTVV.